Each of the 15 T cell receptor beta chains below was sequenced from the same sample in a study of cytomegalovirus exposure and HLA in healthy donors. PCR involved 60 Vbeta and 13 Jbeta primers. Sequencing used immunoSEQ multiplex PCR; TCRdb keeps in-frame clones, though not all of them. The table records approximately 150,000 clones, 84% of them present only once. Sample: PBMCs. The receptors were sampled from a girl aged 5-17 years in good health and CMV-seropositive.

In its sample, this clone was seen a few times. The chain is built from TRBV4-2 and TRBJ1-5; D is ambiguous. This CDR3 is 16 amino acids long. Germline-derived CDR1 and CDR2 are LGHNA and YNFKEQ. Trimming pared 0 bases from V and 0 bases from J, leaving 9 bases between. In DNA, the CDR3 is TGTGCCAGCAGCCAAGATTACGGTGATAGCAATCAGCCCCAGCATTTT. Its protein product is CASSQDYGDSNQPQHF.

This clone is a singleton in its sample. The V gene is TRBV19, the J gene TRBJ1-1; a possible D gene is TRBD1 (5 bases). Germline V CDR1 and CDR2: LNHDA, SQIVND (reference sequence). V lost 6 bases and J lost 0, with 14 bases in between. The CDR3 totals 15 residues. The CDR3 bases are TGTGCCAGTAGCACAGACAGTGCCATGAACACTGAAGCTTTCTTT. It specifies CASSTDSAMNTEAFF.

The CDR3 DNA sequence: TGCAGCGTCCCCGGGACTAGCGCCTACGAGCAGTACTTC. Translating gives CSVPGTSAYEQYF. The rearrangement links TRBV29-1 to TRBJ2-7; 10 positions agree with TRBD2. The ends lost 6 bases at V and 2 bases at J; junction bases unmatched: 4. The CDR3 is made up of 13 amino acids. Germline CDR1 reads SQVTM; CDR2 reads ANQGSEA.

V is TRBV30 and J is TRBJ1-1; no clear D gene. Germline CDR1 GTSNPN, CDR2 SVGIG (reference sequence). Trimming took 2 bases from V and 2 from J, leaving 9 bases between them. The CDR3 has 13 amino acids. This CDR3 reads CAWSLTQNTEAFF. In DNA, the CDR3 is TGTGCCTGGAGTCTCACTCAAAACACTGAAGCTTTCTTT.

The V call is TRBV7-2, the J call TRBJ1-3, with D possibly matching TRBD1 (5 bases). Trimming removed 4 bases at V and 1 base at J, with 11 bases between. Germline CDR1 is SGHTA and CDR2 is FQGNSA. The CDR3 consists of 15 residues. The CDR3, as DNA: TGTGCCAGCAGCTCCTACGGGGGATCTGGAAACACCATATATTTT. Protein: CASSSYGGSGNTIYF. Together with reference TRBV7-2 and TRBJ1-3, the CDR3 gives the full variable domain: GAGVSQSPSNKVTEKGKDVELRCDPISGHTALYWYRQSLGQGLEFLIYFQGNSAPDKSGLPSDRFSAERTGGSVSTLTIQRTQQEDSAVYLCASSSYGGSGNTIYFGEGSWLTVV.

The chain joins TRBV6-1 to TRBJ1-3; no definite D call. The CDR3 is 14 residues long. Trimming removed 5 bases at V and 5 bases at J, with 13 bases between. Germline loops: CDR1 MNHNS, CDR2 SASEGT. The CDR3 bases are TGTGCCAGCAGTCCGAGAACAGAGAGAAACACCATATATTTT. Translation gives CASSPRTERNTIYF.

The gene calls are TRBV5-4 and TRBJ2-7; maybe TRBD1 (6 bases). Trimming stripped 1 base from V and 2 bases from J, with 19 bases between. CDR3 size: 17 residues. Germline CDR1 and CDR2: SGHNT and YYREEE (reference sequence). This CDR3 is CASSLTGGTGTPYEQYF. CDR3 DNA sequence: TGTGCCAGCAGCTTGACGGGTGGAACCGGGACACCCTACGAGCAGTACTTC.

The chain couples TRBV15 to TRBJ1-2; no reliable D call. The CDR3 runs to 12 residues. Looked up from germline, CDR1 is LNHNV and CDR2 is YYDKDF (reference sequence). With 0 bases removed from V and 7 bases from J, the gap between germline ends came to 6 bases. The CDR3 DNA follows: TGTGCCACCAGCAGAGACCGGGGTGGCTACACCTTC. Protein product: CATSRDRGGYTF.

V gene TRBV7-8 combines with J gene TRBJ2-5, with TRBD1 as a possible D gene (6 bases). Germline V lookup: CDR1 SGHVS, CDR2 FQNEAQ. The V end lost 1 base, the J end lost 5 bases, and 17 bases lay between the germline ends. This CDR3 is 16 amino acids long. CDR3 amino acids: CASSLERPTGGETQYF. The CDR3, as DNA: TGTGCCAGCAGCTTAGAGAGACCGACAGGCGGTGAGACCCAGTACTTC.

The chain uses TRBV6-1 and TRBJ1-2; 9 bases match TRBD1. CDR3 length: 13 residues. Germline values: CDR1 MNHNS, CDR2 SASEGT. Trimming cost V 6 bases and J 4 bases; bases outside gene matches: 3. CDR3 region: CASRQGASYGYTF. For the CDR3, the DNA is TGTGCCAGCAGACAGGGGGCATCCTATGGCTACACCTTC.

The chain has TRBV19 and TRBJ2-3; TRBD2 might be the D (6 bases). Trimming removed 7 bases from V and 1 base from J, with 12 bases in between. The CDR3 runs 14 residues. Germline loops: CDR1 LNHDA, CDR2 SQIVND (reference sequence). The CDR3: CASTSASGTDTQYF. CDR3 DNA sequence: TGTGCCAGTACGTCGGCTAGCGGCACAGATACGCAGTATTTT.

The sample holds one count of this clone. This chain uses TRBV25-1 with TRBJ2-6; D is uncertain. The V and J ends lost 8 bases and 1 base respectively, with 9 bases between them. The CDR3 spans 14 residues. Per the germline V gene, CDR1 is MGHDK and CDR2 is SYGVNS. The CDR3 DNA is TGTGCCAGCCGTCTCGGGTCTGGGGCCAACGTCCTGACTTTC. Translation gives CASRLGSGANVLTF.

V and J are TRBV28 and TRBJ2-7, with 12 bases aligning to TRBD2. Per the germline V gene, CDR1 is MDHEN and CDR2 is SYDVKM. Trimming removed 5 bases from V and 3 bases from J; junction bases left unmatched: 5. The CDR3 sequence is 15 residues long. Written as DNA, the CDR3 is TGTGCCAGCAGTATCCTACTAGCGGGGGGCTACGAGCAGTACTTC. It encodes CASSILLAGGYEQYF. Full variable domain (rest looked up from reference TRBV28 and TRBJ2-7): DVKVTQSSRYLVKRTGEKVFLECVQDMDHENMFWYRQDPGLGLRLIYFSYDVKMKEKGDIPEGYSVSREKKERFSLILESASTNQTSMYLCASSILLAGGYEQYFGPGTRLTVT.

This chain joins TRBV30 and TRBJ1-5; 7 bases fit TRBD1. This CDR3 region has 16 residues. In germline, CDR1 is GTSNPN, CDR2 SVGIG (reference sequence). The V and J ends lost 2 bases and 6 bases, in that order; junction bases with no gene match: 13. The CDR3 loop reads CAWSSRTGQLLQPQHF. In nucleotides, the CDR3 is TGTGCCTGGAGTTCTCGAACGGGACAGCTACTTCAGCCCCAGCATTTT.

This chain uses TRBV7-3 with TRBJ2-1; D is possibly TRBD2 (6 bases). V was shortened by 5 bases and J by 3 bases, with 14 bases between the two germline ends. The germline gives CDR1 SGHTA, CDR2 FQGTGA. The CDR3 is 15 amino acids. The CDR3 spells CASSLGGGDYNEQFF. Here the CDR3 DNA reads TGTGCCAGCAGCCTGGGAGGAGGGGACTACAATGAGCAGTTCTTC.